This is a list of T cell receptor beta chains from one sample in a study of Ad26.COV2.S vaccination and SARS-CoV-2 variants. Measured with immunoSEQ multiplex PCR; TCRdb has only the in-frame clones, and not every one. The table has about 330,000 clones, 90% seen once. Here the sequenced sample was peripheral blood, taken in a trial of Ad26.COV2.S vaccine versus placebo. These TCRs come from a person aged 18 to 59 who received the Ad26.COV2.S COVID-19 vaccine or a placebo. The CDR3 runs from the conserved cysteine through the conserved F or W. D genes are given only for firm matches. Clone size is given for some rows only: seen once, a few or many times, or a class if the clone is expanded.

clone_size,cdr3_length,j_call,v_call,d_call,cdr3_aa,cdr3_nt
-,14,TRBJ1-1,TRBV6-5,-,CASSYTTTLSEAFF,TGTGCCAGCAGTTACACCACGACACTCAGTGAAGCTTTCTTT
-,12,TRBJ1-1,TRBV5-6,-,CASSRLGPEAFF,TGTGCCAGCAGCCGATTAGGCCCTGAAGCTTTCTTT
-,15,TRBJ2-3,TRBV4-3,-,CASSQDFRAWDTQYF,TGCGCCAGCAGCCAAGACTTCAGGGCTTGGGATACGCAGTATTTT
-,15,TRBJ2-5,TRBV9,-,CASSVAEGFQETQYF,TGTGCCAGCAGCGTAGCGGAGGGGTTCCAAGAGACCCAGTACTTC
once,14,TRBJ1-6,TRBV14,-,CASDAGRVASPLHF,TGTGCCAGCGATGCAGGGAGGGTAGCTTCACCCCTCCACTTT
-,14,TRBJ1-1,TRBV4-3,-,CASSQDQGSPEAFF,TGCGCCAGCAGCCAAGATCAGGGGAGTCCTGAAGCTTTCTTT
-,17,TRBJ2-3,TRBV7-2,TRBD2,CASSYSIRGGRTDTQYF,TGTGCCAGCAGCTATTCAATCCGGGGGGGCCGCACAGATACGCAGTATTTT
-,14,TRBJ1-1,TRBV3-1/TRBV3-2,-,CASSQEARVTEAFF,TGTGCCAGCAGCCAAGAGGCTAGGGTCACTGAAGCTTTCTTT
-,16,TRBJ2-1,TRBV12-5,TRBD2,CASGFLTSGAYNEQFF,TGTGCTAGTGGTTTCCTGACTAGCGGGGCCTACAATGAGCAGTTCTTC
-,14,TRBJ2-5,TRBV7-2,-,CASSLSGVKETQYF,TGTGCCAGCAGCCTATCGGGCGTCAAAGAGACCCAGTACTTC
-,14,TRBJ1-2,TRBV7-2,-,CASSPRTANYGYTF,TGTGCCAGCAGCCCTCGGACGGCAAACTATGGCTACACCTTC
-,14,TRBJ1-1,TRBV20-1,-,CSASQGSMNTEAFF,TGCAGTGCTAGTCAGGGTTCAATGAACACTGAAGCTTTCTTT
-,18,TRBJ1-3,TRBV7-2,TRBD1,CASSLDWTGGAYRNTIYF,TGTGCCAGCAGCTTAGACTGGACAGGGGGCGCTTATAGAAACACCATATATTTT
-,17,TRBJ2-7,TRBV18,-,CASSPNAPGTSNYEQYF,TGTGCCAGCTCACCAAACGCCCCCGGGACTTCTAACTACGAGCAGTACTTC
-,15,TRBJ2-5,TRBV4-2,-,CASSQGGRVQETQYF,TGTGCCAGCAGCCAAGGGGGTAGGGTTCAAGAGACCCAGTACTTC
once,15,TRBJ2-3,TRBV27,-,CASSFNSVGTDTQYF,TGTGCCAGCAGTTTTAATAGCGTTGGCACAGATACGCAGTATTTT
-,16,TRBJ2-3,TRBV7-3,TRBD2,CASSSGTSGRSDTQYF,TGTGCCAGCAGCTCCGGGACTAGCGGGAGGTCGGATACGCAGTATTTT
-,14,TRBJ1-1,TRBV7-2,-,CASSLDAGAGEAFF,TGTGCCAGCAGCTTAGATGCAGGGGCGGGTGAAGCTTTCTTT
-,15,TRBJ2-1,TRBV5-1,-,CASSFGAGDNNEQFF,TGCGCCAGCAGCTTCGGTGCCGGGGATAACAATGAGCAGTTCTTC
-,12,TRBJ1-4,TRBV4-2,-,CASSPSNEKLFF,TGTGCCAGCAGCCCTAGCAATGAAAAACTGTTTTTT
-,13,TRBJ2-3,TRBV6-2/TRBV6-3,TRBD1,CASSPGQVGTQYF,TGTGCCAGCAGTCCCGGACAGGTTGGGACGCAGTATTTT
-,16,TRBJ1-2,TRBV11-2,-,CASSIISSQGFYGYTF,TGTGCCAGCAGCATAATTTCCTCTCAAGGTTTCTATGGCTACACCTTC
-,12,TRBJ1-4,TRBV28,-,CASSPVNEKLFF,TGTGCCAGCAGTCCGGTGAATGAAAAACTGTTTTTT
-,16,TRBJ2-3,TRBV4-3,-,CASSLLGQGLTDTQYF,TGCGCCAGCAGCCTTCTCGGGCAGGGTCTGACAGATACGCAGTATTTT
once,14,TRBJ1-1,TRBV10-1,-,CASSVGPMNTEAFF,TGCGCCAGCAGTGTGGGCCCTATGAACACTGAAGCTTTCTTT
-,19,TRBJ2-7,TRBV27,-,CASGLNRDGWRFITYEQYF,TGTGCCAGCGGCCTTAACCGGGACGGGTGGAGATTTATAACCTACGAGCAGTACTTC